Sequencing of this TCR beta chain was carried out in a study of radiation and T cells in renal cell carcinoma. Overall study: Nephrectomy followed 15 Gy stereotactic body radiation by 4 weeks. Study observations and caveats: From baseline, blood top tumor clonotypes peaked at 2 weeks post-radiation.

Only in-frame clones appear in the TCRdb table, and some are missing; sequencing was by immunoSEQ multiplex PCR. The table shows approximately 120,000 clones, with around 81% occurring only once. V was clipped by 4 bases and J by 4 bases, with 14 bases between them. Germline CDR1 reads SGHRS; CDR2 reads YFSETQ. The CDR3 extends over 14 amino acids. With respect to this clone: The antigen is undetermined.

Documented time point: blood 2 weeks post-SBRT. The treatment was: 15 Gy SBRT to primary tumor, nephrectomy 4 weeks later. Radiation-treated patients gave blood at baseline, week 2 and week 4. This sequence joins TRBV5-1 and TRBJ1-2, with D uncertain. The clonotype was recovered from a middle-aged man with renal cell carcinoma. The sequenced sample was blood, obtained from a patient whose treatment included radiotherapy and nephrectomy. The CDR3 DNA is TGCGCCAGCAGCACGCCGGGCCCGGCCTATGGCTACACCTTC. It specifies CASSTPGPAYGYTF.